This is a list of T cell receptor beta chains from one sample in a study of cytomegalovirus exposure and HLA in healthy donors. TCRdb's copy holds only in-frame clones and misses some; the assay was immunoSEQ multiplex PCR. The profile covers 130,000 to 150,000 clones, with about four fifths appearing a single time and over 2.5% taken by the ten largest. Sequenced sample: PBMCs. The receptors here all came from a male donor in good health and CMV-seronegative. The CDR3 runs from the conserved cysteine through the conserved F or W. The D gene is left open where the match is weak. Rows may omit the clone size; those that give it use once, few, many or a size class.

j_call,d_call,clone_size,cdr3_length,v_call,cdr3_aa,cdr3_nt
TRBJ1-5,NA,NA,12,TRBV5-8,CASSSLRQPQHF,TGTGCCAGCAGTTCGTTGCGTCAGCCCCAGCATTTT
TRBJ1-4,NA,NA,15,TRBV9,CASSVGRGAGEKLFF,TGTGCCAGCAGCGTAGGTCGGGGGGCTGGGGAAAAACTGTTTTTT
TRBJ2-7,TRBD1,once,17,TRBV11-2,CASSFGTGGVISRGSYF,TGTGCCAGCAGCTTCGGGACAGGGGGTGTAATTAGCAGGGGCTCGTACTTC
TRBJ2-7,NA,NA,15,TRBV7-2,CASSLSVVSGGEQYF,TGTGCCAGCAGCTTATCGGTTGTAAGTGGTGGCGAGCAGTACTTC
TRBJ1-1,NA,few,12,TRBV7-9,CSSSLAGVDAFF,TGTTCCAGCAGCTTAGCCGGGGTTGACGCTTTCTTT
TRBJ2-3,TRBD1,NA,16,TRBV4-1,CASSQWTGASTDTQYF,TGCGCCAGCAGCCAATGGACAGGGGCTAGCACAGATACGCAGTATTTT
TRBJ1-1,NA,NA,16,TRBV9,CASSPLLPGLNTEAFF,TGTGCCAGCAGCCCCCTTTTGCCGGGGTTGAACACTGAAGCTTTCTTT
TRBJ1-2,NA,NA,17,TRBV4-1,CASSQLLGTPGRWGYTF,TGCGCCAGCAGCCAATTGTTAGGGACACCCGGTCGTTGGGGCTACACCTTC
TRBJ1-2,TRBD1,NA,15,TRBV9,CASSLRARGAHGYTF,TGTGCCAGCAGCTTACGGGCCAGGGGGGCACATGGCTACACCTTC
TRBJ1-1,NA,NA,13,TRBV9,CASSVGAGAEAFF,TGTGCCAGCAGCGTGGGGGCGGGGGCTGAAGCTTTCTTT
TRBJ1-2,NA,NA,16,TRBV15,CATSGDGSRGSYGYTF,TGTGCCACCAGCGGAGACGGATCAAGGGGTAGCTATGGCTACACCTTC
TRBJ2-5,TRBD2,few,18,TRBV7-8,CASRSRLAGGRGQETQYF,TGTGCCAGCAGATCCAGACTAGCGGGGGGTCGAGGGCAAGAGACCCAGTACTTC
TRBJ1-2,NA,NA,14,TRBV6-1,CASSREQGYYGYTF,TGTGCCAGCAGTAGAGAACAGGGATACTATGGCTACACCTTC
TRBJ2-7,TRBD1,NA,13,TRBV29-1,CSVEDGDSYEQYF,TGCAGCGTTGAAGATGGGGACAGCTACGAGCAGTACTTC
TRBJ2-3,TRBD1,NA,15,TRBV5-1,CASSLVGGAGDTQYF,TGCGCCAGCAGCTTGGTAGGGGGCGCGGGAGATACGCAGTATTTT
TRBJ2-5,TRBD2,NA,17,TRBV5-6,CASSSGLAGGGWETQYF,TGTGCCAGCAGCTCCGGACTAGCGGGGGGCGGATGGGAGACCCAGTACTTC
TRBJ2-2,TRBD2,NA,15,TRBV29-1,CSVLTSGSNTGELFF,TGCAGCGTGTTGACTAGCGGGTCGAACACCGGGGAGCTGTTTTTT
TRBJ2-7,NA,NA,14,TRBV7-8,CASSFQGRAYEQYF,TGTGCCAGCAGCTTTCAGGGTAGGGCCTACGAGCAGTACTTC
TRBJ2-1,NA,NA,16,TRBV5-1,CASSLGAAGLDSEQFF,TGCGCCAGCAGCTTGGGGGCTGCAGGGCTGGATAGTGAGCAGTTCTTC
TRBJ1-5,NA,NA,14,TRBV30,CAWSVVGASQPQHF,TGTGCCTGGAGTGTAGTGGGGGCTAGTCAGCCCCAGCATTTT
TRBJ1-2,NA,NA,16,TRBV21-1,CASSKVKDRCNYGYTF,TGTGCCAGCAGCAAAGTCAAAGACAGGTGTAACTATGGCTACACCTTC
TRBJ2-1,NA,NA,16,TRBV4-1,CASSQEGLNSYNEQFF,TGCGCCAGCAGCCAAGAGGGCCTCAACTCCTACAATGAGCAGTTCTTC
TRBJ2-5,NA,NA,13,TRBV27,CASSFSEEETQYF,TGTGCCAGCAGTTTTTCAGAGGAAGAGACCCAGTACTTC
TRBJ2-3,NA,NA,16,TRBV5-1,CASSPIAGGSADTQYF,TGCGCCAGCAGCCCGATCGCTGGGGGCAGTGCAGATACGCAGTATTTT
TRBJ2-1,NA,NA,13,TRBV19,CASSADWYNEQFF,TGTGCCAGTAGCGCCGACTGGTACAATGAGCAGTTCTTC
TRBJ2-1,TRBD2,few,16,TRBV6-5,CASSYAGLAGNNEQFF,TGTGCCAGCAGTTACGCGGGACTAGCGGGGAACAATGAGCAGTTCTTC
TRBJ1-3,NA,once,15,TRBV5-1,CASSLTANSGNTIYF,TGCGCCAGCAGCCTCACCGCTAACTCTGGAAACACCATATATTTT
TRBJ1-1,TRBD1,NA,15,TRBV9,CASSVTTGLNTEAFF,TGTGCCAGCAGCGTGACGACAGGGCTGAACACTGAAGCTTTCTTT
TRBJ2-1,TRBD2,NA,16,TRBV29-1,CSVDGSTSGAYNEQFF,TGCAGCGTTGACGGCTCGACTAGCGGTGCCTACAATGAGCAGTTCTTC
TRBJ2-5,TRBD1,once,16,TRBV19,CASRSLFEGAQETQYF,TGTGCCAGTAGATCCCTATTTGAGGGGGCCCAAGAGACCCAGTACTTC
TRBJ2-2,TRBD1,NA,15,TRBV19,CASSPDRGNTGELFF,TGTGCCAGTAGTCCGGACAGGGGCAACACCGGGGAGCTGTTTTTT
TRBJ2-5,NA,NA,18,TRBV14,CASSQVLSSEQPQETQYF,TGTGCCAGCAGCCAAGTTTTATCCTCGGAACAGCCCCAAGAGACCCAGTACTTC
TRBJ2-6,NA,NA,16,TRBV6-1,CASSELLASGANVLTF,TGTGCCAGCAGTGAACTTTTGGCCTCTGGGGCCAACGTCCTGACTTTC
TRBJ2-7,TRBD1,NA,17,TRBV19,CASSRTGSRFGIYEQYF,TGTGCCAGTAGCAGGACAGGTTCTAGATTCGGGATCTACGAGCAGTACTTC
TRBJ2-1,NA,NA,14,TRBV30,CAWSVKGVSNEQFF,TGTGCCTGGAGTGTTAAAGGGGTTAGCAATGAGCAGTTCTTC
TRBJ2-5,NA,NA,16,TRBV7-2,CASSGWGREVAETQYF,TGTGCCAGCAGCGGATGGGGCAGGGAGGTGGCGGAGACCCAGTACTTC
TRBJ2-3,NA,NA,13,TRBV19,CASSIVFTDTQYF,TGTGCCAGTAGTATAGTCTTCACAGATACGCAGTATTTT
TRBJ1-2,TRBD1,NA,17,TRBV4-1,CASSPPGNRGQFDGYPF,TGCGCCAGCAGCCCCCCCGGGAACAGGGGGCAGTTCGATGGCTACCCCTTC
TRBJ1-1,TRBD1,NA,11,TRBV20-1,CSAADRGKAFF,TGCAGTGCTGCGGACAGGGGAAAGGCTTTCTTT
TRBJ1-3,NA,NA,15,TRBV5-1,CASSVLWGGGNTIYF,TGCGCCAGCAGTGTCCTGTGGGGGGGTGGAAACACCATATATTTT
TRBJ2-5,TRBD1,NA,13,TRBV27,CASSLTGSETQYF,TGTGCCAGCAGTTTGACAGGGTCAGAGACCCAGTACTTC
TRBJ2-7,NA,NA,16,TRBV2,CASSELDAGRTYEQYF,TGTGCCAGCAGTGAGTTGGACGCAGGGCGAACCTACGAGCAGTACTTC
TRBJ1-2,NA,NA,15,TRBV9,CASSVGTGDSYGYTF,TGTGCCAGCAGCGTAGGTACAGGAGATAGCTATGGCTACACCTTC
TRBJ2-1,NA,NA,13,TRBV6-1,CASNPRGWNEQFF,TGTGCCAGCAACCCTAGGGGGTGGAATGAGCAGTTCTTC
TRBJ2-3,NA,NA,16,TRBV7-9,CASSGRPGHSTDTQYF,TGTGCCAGCAGCGGAAGACCGGGACACAGCACAGATACGCAGTATTTT
TRBJ2-5,NA,NA,18,TRBV5-1,CASSLGASAAYYQETQYF,TGCGCCAGCAGCTTGGGGGCCTCGGCAGCCTATTACCAAGAGACCCAGTACTTC
TRBJ2-7,TRBD1,NA,15,TRBV6-5,CASSYRPGGPYEQYF,TGTGCCAGCAGTTACAGGCCAGGGGGCCCCTACGAGCAGTACTTC
TRBJ2-7,NA,NA,14,TRBV7-8,CASSLGRLPYEQYF,TGTGCCAGCAGCTTAGGCAGATTGCCCTACGAGCAGTACTTC
TRBJ2-1,TRBD1,NA,15,TRBV11-3,CASSSLGQAYNEQFF,TGTGCCAGCAGCTCACTGGGACAGGCCTACAATGAGCAGTTCTTC
TRBJ1-5,TRBD1,NA,15,TRBV2,CASSGSTGGNQPQHF,TGTGCCAGCAGCGGGTCTACAGGGGGGAATCAGCCCCAGCATTTT
TRBJ1-5,NA,NA,13,TRBV6-1,CASRDSNNQPQHF,TGTGCCAGCAGGGACAGCAACAATCAGCCCCAGCATTTT
TRBJ2-5,TRBD2,NA,14,TRBV30,CAWRTRGGLETQYF,TGTGCCTGGAGAACACGGGGGGGCTTGGAGACCCAGTACTTC
TRBJ1-2,NA,NA,13,TRBV5-1,CASSFDRDYGYTF,TGCGCCAGCAGTTTTGACAGAGACTATGGCTACACCTTC
TRBJ2-6,NA,once,15,TRBV5-1,CASGGRSAGANVLTF,TGCGCCAGCGGAGGGCGGTCCGCTGGGGCCAACGTCCTGACTTTC